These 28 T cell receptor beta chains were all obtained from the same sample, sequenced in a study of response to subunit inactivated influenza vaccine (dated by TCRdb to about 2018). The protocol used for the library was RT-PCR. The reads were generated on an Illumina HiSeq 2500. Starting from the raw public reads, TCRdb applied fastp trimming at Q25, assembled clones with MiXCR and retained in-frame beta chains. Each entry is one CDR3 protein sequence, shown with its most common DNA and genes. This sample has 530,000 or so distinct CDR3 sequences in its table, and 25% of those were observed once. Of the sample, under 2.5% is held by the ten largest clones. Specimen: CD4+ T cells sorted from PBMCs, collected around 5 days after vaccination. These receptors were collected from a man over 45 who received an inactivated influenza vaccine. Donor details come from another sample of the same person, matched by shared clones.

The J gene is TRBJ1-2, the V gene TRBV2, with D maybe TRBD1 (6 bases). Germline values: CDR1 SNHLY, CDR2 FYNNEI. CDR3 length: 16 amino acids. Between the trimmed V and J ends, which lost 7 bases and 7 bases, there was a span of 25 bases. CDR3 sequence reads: CASTQSGGHGAIGYTF. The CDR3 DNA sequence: TGTGCCAGCACCCAGTCGGGGGGCCACGGCGCTATTGGCTACACCTTC.

CDR3 nucleotides: TGTGCCAGCAGCCAGACCGGAGCGGGCTCTGGAAACACCATATATTTT. Translating it yields CASSQTGAGSGNTIYF. This rearrangement joins TRBV3-1 to TRBJ1-3; unclear D gene. CDR3 size: 16 residues. Per germline, CDR1 LGHDT and CDR2 YNNKEL (reference sequence). Trimming pared 3 bases from V and 0 bases from J, leaving 12 bases between.

CDR3 residues: CASSYSAVNYGYTF. The CDR3 region has the DNA TGTGCCAGCAGTTACTCAGCAGTAAACTATGGCTACACCTTC. The chain couples TRBV6-2 or TRBV6-3 to TRBJ1-2, with unresolved D. The germline gives CDR1 MNHEY, CDR2 SVGEGT. Trimming took 0 bases from V and 2 from J, leaving 7 bases between them. There are 14 residues in the CDR3.

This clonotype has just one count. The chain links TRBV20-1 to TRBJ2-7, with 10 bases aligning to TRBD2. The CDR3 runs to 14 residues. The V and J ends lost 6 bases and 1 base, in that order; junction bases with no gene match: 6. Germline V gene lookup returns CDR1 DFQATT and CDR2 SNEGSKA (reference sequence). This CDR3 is CSAEAGGRSYEQYF. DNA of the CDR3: TGCAGTGCCGAAGCGGGGGGGCGTTCCTACGAGCAGTACTTC.

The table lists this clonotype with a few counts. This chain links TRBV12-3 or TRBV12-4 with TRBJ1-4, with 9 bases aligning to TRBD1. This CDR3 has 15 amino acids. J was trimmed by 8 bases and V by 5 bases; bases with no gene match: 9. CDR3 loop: CASSRTGGEGEKLFF. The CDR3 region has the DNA TGTGCCAGCAGTCGAACAGGGGGCGAAGGCGAAAAACTGTTTTTT.

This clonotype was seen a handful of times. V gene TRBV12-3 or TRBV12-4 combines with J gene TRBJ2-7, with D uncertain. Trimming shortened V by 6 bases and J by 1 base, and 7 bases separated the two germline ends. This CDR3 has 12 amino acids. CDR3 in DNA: TGTGCCAGCAGAACAGCGTCCTACGAGCAGTACTTC. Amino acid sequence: CASRTASYEQYF.

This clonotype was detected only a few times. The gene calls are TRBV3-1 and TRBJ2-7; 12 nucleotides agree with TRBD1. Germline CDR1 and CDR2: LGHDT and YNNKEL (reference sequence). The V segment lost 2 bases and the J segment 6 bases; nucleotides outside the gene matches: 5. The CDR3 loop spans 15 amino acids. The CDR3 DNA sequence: TGTGCCAGCAGCCAATGGGGGACAGGGGGCGCCGAGCAGTACTTC. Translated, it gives CASSQWGTGGAEQYF.

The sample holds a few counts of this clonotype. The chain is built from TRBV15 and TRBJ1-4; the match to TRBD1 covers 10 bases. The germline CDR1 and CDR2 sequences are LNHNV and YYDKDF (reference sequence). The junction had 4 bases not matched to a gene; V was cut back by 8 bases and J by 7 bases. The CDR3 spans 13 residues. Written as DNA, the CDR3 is TGTGCCACCGCTAGGGACAGGGGTGAAAAACTGTTTTTT. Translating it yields CATARDRGEKLFF.

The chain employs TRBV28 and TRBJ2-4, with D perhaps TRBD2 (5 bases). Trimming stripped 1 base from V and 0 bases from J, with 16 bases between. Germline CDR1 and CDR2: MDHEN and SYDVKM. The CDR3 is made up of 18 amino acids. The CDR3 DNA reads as TGTGCCAGCAGTTTATCGGGAACACGGACGCTAGCCAAAAACATTCAGTACTTC. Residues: CASSLSGTRTLAKNIQYF.

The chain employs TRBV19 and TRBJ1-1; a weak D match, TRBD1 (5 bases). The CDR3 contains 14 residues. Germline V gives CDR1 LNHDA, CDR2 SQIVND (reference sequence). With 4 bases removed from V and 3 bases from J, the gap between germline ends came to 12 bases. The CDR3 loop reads CASSKPREYTEAFF. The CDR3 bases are TGTGCCAGTAGTAAACCCAGGGAATACACTGAAGCTTTCTTT.

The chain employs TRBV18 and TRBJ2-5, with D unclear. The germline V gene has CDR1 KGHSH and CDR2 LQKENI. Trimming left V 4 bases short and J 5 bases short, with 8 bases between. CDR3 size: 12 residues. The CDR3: CASSQNRETQYF. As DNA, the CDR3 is TGTGCCAGCTCACAGAACCGGGAGACCCAGTACTTC.

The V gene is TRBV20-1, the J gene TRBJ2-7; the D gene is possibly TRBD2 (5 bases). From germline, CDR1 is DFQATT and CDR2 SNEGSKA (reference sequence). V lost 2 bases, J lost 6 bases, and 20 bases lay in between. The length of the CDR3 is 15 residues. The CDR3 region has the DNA TGCAGTGCTAGACCTCTAGAGTGGGAGCTTGGCGAGCAGTACTTC. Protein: CSARPLEWELGEQYF.

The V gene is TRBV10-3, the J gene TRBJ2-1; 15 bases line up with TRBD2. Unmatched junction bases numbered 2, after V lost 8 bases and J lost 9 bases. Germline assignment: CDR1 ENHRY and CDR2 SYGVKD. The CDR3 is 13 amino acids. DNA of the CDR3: TGTGCCATCGGACTAGCGGGGGGGGGTGAGCAGTTCTTC. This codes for CAIGLAGGGEQFF.

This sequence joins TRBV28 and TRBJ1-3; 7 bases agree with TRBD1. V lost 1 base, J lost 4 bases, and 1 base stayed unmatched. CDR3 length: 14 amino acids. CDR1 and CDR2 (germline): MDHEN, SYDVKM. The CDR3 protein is CASSLSGGGNTIYF. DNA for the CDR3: TGTGCCAGCAGTTTATCAGGGGGAGGAAACACCATATATTTT.

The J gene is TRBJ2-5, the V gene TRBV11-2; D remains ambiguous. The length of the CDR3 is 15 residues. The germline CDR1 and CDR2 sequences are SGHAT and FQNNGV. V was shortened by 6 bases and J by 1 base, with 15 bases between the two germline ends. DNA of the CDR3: TGTGCCAGCAGTCAAAGGCGGATACCCCAAGAGACCCAGTACTTC. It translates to CASSQRRIPQETQYF. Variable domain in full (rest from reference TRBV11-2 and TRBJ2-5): EAGVAQSPRYKIIEKRQSVAFWCNPISGHATLYWYQQILGQGPKLLIQFQNNGVVDDSQLPKDRFSAERLKGVDSTLKIQPAKLEDSAVYLCASSQRRIPQETQYFGPGTRLLVL.

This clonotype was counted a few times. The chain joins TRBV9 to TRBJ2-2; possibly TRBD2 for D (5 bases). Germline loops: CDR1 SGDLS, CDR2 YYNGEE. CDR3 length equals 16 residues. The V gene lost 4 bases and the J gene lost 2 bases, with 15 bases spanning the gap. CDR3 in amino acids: CASSPRDRINTGELFF. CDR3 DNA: TGTGCCAGCAGCCCCCGGGATCGTATTAACACCGGGGAGCTGTTTTTT.

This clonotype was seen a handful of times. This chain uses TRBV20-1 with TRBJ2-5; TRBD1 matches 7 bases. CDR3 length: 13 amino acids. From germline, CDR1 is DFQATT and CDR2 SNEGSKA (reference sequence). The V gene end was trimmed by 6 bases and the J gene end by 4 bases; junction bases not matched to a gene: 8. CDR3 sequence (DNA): TGCAGTGCCGCTAGGGGGCTGGGAGAGACCCAGTACTTC. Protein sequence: CSAARGLGETQYF.

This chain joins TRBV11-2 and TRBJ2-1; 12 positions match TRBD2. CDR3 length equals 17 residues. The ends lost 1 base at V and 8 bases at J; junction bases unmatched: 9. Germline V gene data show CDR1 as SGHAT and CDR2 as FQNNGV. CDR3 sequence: CASSLAPASGGDYEQFF. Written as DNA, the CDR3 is TGTGCCAGCAGCTTAGCCCCCGCTAGCGGGGGGGATTATGAGCAGTTCTTC. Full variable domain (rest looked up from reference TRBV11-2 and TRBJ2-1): EAGVAQSPRYKIIEKRQSVAFWCNPISGHATLYWYQQILGQGPKLLIQFQNNGVVDDSQLPKDRFSAERLKGVDSTLKIQPAKLEDSAVYLCASSLAPASGGDYEQFFGPGTRLTVL.

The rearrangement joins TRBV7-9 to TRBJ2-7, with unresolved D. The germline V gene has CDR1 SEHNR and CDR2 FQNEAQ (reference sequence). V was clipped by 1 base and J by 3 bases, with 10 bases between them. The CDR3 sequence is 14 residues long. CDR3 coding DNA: TGTGCCAGCAGCTTAGAGGGAAGCCACTACGAGCAGTACTTC. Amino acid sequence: CASSLEGSHYEQYF. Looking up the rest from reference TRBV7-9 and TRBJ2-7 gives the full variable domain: DTGVSQNPRHKITKRGQNVTFRCDPISEHNRLYWYRQTLGQGPEFLTYFQNEAQLEKSRLLSDRFSAERPKGSFSTLEIQRTEQGDSAMYLCASSLEGSHYEQYFGPGTRLTVT.

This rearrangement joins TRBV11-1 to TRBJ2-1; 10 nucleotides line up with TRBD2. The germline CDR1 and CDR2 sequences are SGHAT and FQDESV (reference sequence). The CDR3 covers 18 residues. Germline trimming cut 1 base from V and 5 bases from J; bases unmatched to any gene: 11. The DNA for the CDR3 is TGTGCCAGCAGCTTAGGGCGCTCTAGCGGGAGTTTCCACAATGAGCAGTTCTTC. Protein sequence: CASSLGRSSGSFHNEQFF.

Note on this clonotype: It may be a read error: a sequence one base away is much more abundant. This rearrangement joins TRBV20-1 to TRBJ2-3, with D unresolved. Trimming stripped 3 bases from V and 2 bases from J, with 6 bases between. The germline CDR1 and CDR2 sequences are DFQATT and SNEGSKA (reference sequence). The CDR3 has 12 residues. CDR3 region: CSASQTTDTQYF. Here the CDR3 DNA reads TGCAGTGCTAGCCAGACCACAGATACGCAGTATTTT.

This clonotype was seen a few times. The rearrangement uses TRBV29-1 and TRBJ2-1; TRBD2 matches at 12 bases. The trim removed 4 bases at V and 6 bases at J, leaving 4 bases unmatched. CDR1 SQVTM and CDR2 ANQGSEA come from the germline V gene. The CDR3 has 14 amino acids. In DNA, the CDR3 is TGCAGCGTTGGCACTAGCGGGGGGCCCAATGAGCAGTTCTTC. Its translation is CSVGTSGGPNEQFF.

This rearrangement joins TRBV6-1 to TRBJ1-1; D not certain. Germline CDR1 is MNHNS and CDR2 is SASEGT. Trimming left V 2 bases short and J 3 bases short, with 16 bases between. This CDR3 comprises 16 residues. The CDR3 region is CASSELARVGDTEAFF. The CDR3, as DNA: TGTGCCAGCAGTGAATTGGCAAGGGTTGGGGACACTGAAGCTTTCTTT.

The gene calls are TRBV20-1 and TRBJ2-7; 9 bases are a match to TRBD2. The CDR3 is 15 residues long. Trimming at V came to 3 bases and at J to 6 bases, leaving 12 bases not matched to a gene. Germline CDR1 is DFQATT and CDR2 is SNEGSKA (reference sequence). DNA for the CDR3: TGCAGTGCTAGTTTGGGACTAGCTAATGCTGGCGAGCAGTACTTC. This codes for CSASLGLANAGEQYF.

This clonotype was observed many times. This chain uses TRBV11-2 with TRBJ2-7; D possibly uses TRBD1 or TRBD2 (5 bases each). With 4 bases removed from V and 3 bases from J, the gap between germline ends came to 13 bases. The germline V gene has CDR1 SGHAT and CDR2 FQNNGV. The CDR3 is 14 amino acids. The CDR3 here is CASSSLRGGYEQYF. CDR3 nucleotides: TGTGCCAGCAGCTCTCTTCGGGGCGGCTACGAGCAGTACTTC.

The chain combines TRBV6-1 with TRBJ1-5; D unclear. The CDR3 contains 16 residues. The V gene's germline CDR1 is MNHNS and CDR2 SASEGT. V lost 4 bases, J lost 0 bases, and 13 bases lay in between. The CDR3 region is CASSGAGAYSNQPQHF. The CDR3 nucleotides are TGTGCCAGCAGTGGAGCAGGCGCTTATAGCAATCAGCCCCAGCATTTT.

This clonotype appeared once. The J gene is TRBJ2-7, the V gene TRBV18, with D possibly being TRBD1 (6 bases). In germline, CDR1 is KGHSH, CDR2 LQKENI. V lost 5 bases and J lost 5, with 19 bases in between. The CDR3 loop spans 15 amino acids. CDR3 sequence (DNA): TGTGCCAGCTCATCTCAACAGGGAAATGCAGACGAGCAGTACTTC. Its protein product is CASSSQQGNADEQYF.

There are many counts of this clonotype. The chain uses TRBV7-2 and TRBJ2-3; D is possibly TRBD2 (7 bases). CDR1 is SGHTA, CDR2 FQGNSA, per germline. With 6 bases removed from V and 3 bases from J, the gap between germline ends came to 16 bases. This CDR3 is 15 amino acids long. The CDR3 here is CASSPRGANTDTQYF. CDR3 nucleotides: TGTGCCAGCAGTCCACGGGGGGCGAATACAGATACGCAGTATTTT.